Below, 20 T cell receptor beta chains from the same sample are listed, as sequenced in a study of Ad26.COV2.S vaccination and SARS-CoV-2 variants. Clones were sequenced by immunoSEQ multiplex PCR, and TCRdb holds only the in-frame ones, with some missing. The data show hundreds of thousands of clones, approximately 92% seen once. Described treatment: around 19 received Ad26.COV2.S at low or high dose, single or two shots; several received placebo; per-sample allocation not given. Collection of samples fell on day 63 after the first vaccine or placebo injection. Sample: peripheral blood, taken in a trial of Ad26.COV2.S vaccine versus placebo. Receptors were obtained from a person between 18 and 60 years old who received the Ad26.COV2.S COVID-19 vaccine or a placebo.

CDR3 loop: CASSYSTVGGRSGEQYF. The CDR3 nucleotides read TGTGCCAGCAGTTACTCGACGGTGGGCGGGAGAAGTGGCGAGCAGTACTTC. V gene TRBV6-2 or TRBV6-3 combines with J gene TRBJ2-7; 7 bases fit TRBD2. The CDR3 consists of 17 residues. Trimming cost V 0 bases and J 6 bases; bases outside gene matches: 14. Germline CDR1 and CDR2: MNHEY and SVGEGT.

This clone came up a few times. The chain carries TRBV6-2 or TRBV6-3 and TRBJ2-7; no reliable D call. Germline values: CDR1 MNHEY, CDR2 SVGEGT. This CDR3 region has 14 residues. Trimming pared 4 bases from V and 0 bases from J, leaving 10 bases between. CDR3 in DNA: TGTGCCAGCAGTTGGGCTAAAAGCTCCTACGAGCAGTACTTC. Protein product: CASSWAKSSYEQYF.

The chain links TRBV18 to TRBJ2-1; 11 bases match TRBD2. Per germline, CDR1 KGHSH and CDR2 LQKENI. This CDR3 region has 17 residues. J was trimmed by 4 bases and V by 0 bases; bases with no gene match: 5. CDR3 bases: TGTGCCAGCTCACCACCGATAGGGACTAGCGGATACAATGAGCAGTTCTTC. Translating it yields CASSPPIGTSGYNEQFF.

The chain uses TRBV3-1 (or the pseudogene TRBV3-2) and TRBJ2-3; TRBD2 aligns across 8 bases. This CDR3 has 14 residues. The V gene's germline CDR1 is LGHDT and CDR2 YNNKEL (reference sequence). V shed 1 base, J shed 6 bases, and the junction held 3 bases outside the gene matches. The CDR3 DNA follows: TGTGCCAGCAGCCAAGCGGGAGGGCCCGATACGCAGTATTTT. It codes for CASSQAGGPDTQYF.

The chain joins TRBV5-4 to TRBJ2-7, with D tentatively TRBD2 (6 bases). Trimming stripped 0 bases from V and 7 bases from J, with 14 bases between. This CDR3 spans 14 amino acids. Germline CDR1 is SGHNT and CDR2 is YYREEE (reference sequence). The CDR3 DNA sequence: TGTGCCAGCAGCTTGGCCGGGAGTGGGTGGGAGCAGTACTTC. Residues: CASSLAGSGWEQYF.

This clone was seen a few times. The rearrangement joins TRBV5-1 to TRBJ2-1; D remains unclear. From germline, CDR1 is SGHRS and CDR2 YFSETQ. This CDR3 comprises 12 residues. Trimming stripped 0 bases from V and 9 bases from J, with 7 bases between. CDR3 amino acids: CASSLGAVEQFF. The CDR3 DNA is TGCGCCAGCAGCTTGGGGGCTGTTGAGCAGTTCTTC.

This chain joins TRBV7-2 and TRBJ1-1, with 7 bases that match TRBD1. Germline trimming cut 1 base from V and 10 bases from J; bases unmatched to any gene: 15. The CDR3 runs 16 residues. Germline CDR1 and CDR2: SGHTA and FQGNSA. The DNA for the CDR3 is TGTGCCAGCAGCTTAGACGGGACAGCCCCTCAGCGATCAGCTTTCTTT. It is translated as CASSLDGTAPQRSAFF.

A remark on this clone: Other nucleotide sequences from this sample produce the same CDR3. The V and J genes are TRBV6-2 or TRBV6-3 and TRBJ2-7; D call uncertain. This CDR3 contains 11 residues. Germline V gene sequence: CDR1 MNHEY, CDR2 SVGEGT. Trimming pared 2 bases from V and 4 bases from J, leaving 3 bases between. CDR3 in amino acids: CASSYRYEQYF. The CDR3 DNA follows: TGTGCCAGCAGTTACCGATACGAGCAGTACTTC.

The chain joins TRBV11-2 to TRBJ2-7; D unresolved. V dropped 3 bases and J dropped 2 bases, with 5 bases sitting between them. The germline V gene encodes CDR1 SGHAT and CDR2 FQNNGV. CDR3 length: 12 amino acids. The CDR3 bases are TGTGCCAGCAGCTTCATTCCCTACGAGCAGTACTTC. Residues: CASSFIPYEQYF.

The V and J genes are TRBV19 and TRBJ1-1, with D possibly being TRBD1 (6 bases). V lost 1 base and J 4 bases, leaving 16 bases between the germline ends. Germline CDR1 and CDR2: LNHDA and SQIVND (reference sequence). The length of the CDR3 is 16 residues. Here the CDR3 DNA reads TGTGCCAGTAGTATAGTCACAGGGTGGATTAGCACTGAAGCTTTCTTT. This gives the protein CASSIVTGWISTEAFF.

CDR3 sequence reads: CASSAPGTGYNEQFF. CDR3 nucleotides: TGTGCCAGCAGCGCCCCCGGGACAGGGTACAATGAGCAGTTCTTC. V gene TRBV7-8 combines with J gene TRBJ2-1; 9 bases are shared with TRBD1. Germline V gene sequence: CDR1 SGHVS, CDR2 FQNEAQ. With V trimmed by 5 bases and J by 4 bases, 6 bases remained unmatched. CDR3 length: 15 amino acids.

V usage is TRBV5-6 and J usage is TRBJ1-6; D may be TRBD1 (5 bases). The germline CDR1 and CDR2 sequences are SGHDT and YYEEEE. V was shortened by 1 base and J by 3 bases, with 11 bases between the two germline ends. This CDR3 is built from 16 residues. The CDR3 reads CASSLMGPDYNSPLHF. CDR3 coding DNA: TGTGCCAGCAGCTTGATGGGGCCAGACTATAATTCACCCCTCCACTTT.

This sequence joins TRBV28 and TRBJ2-1, with D unresolved. CDR1 is MDHEN, CDR2 SYDVKM, per germline. Trimming took 2 bases from V and 0 from J, leaving 8 bases between them. The CDR3 is made up of 15 amino acids. CDR3: CASSLGQDSYNEQFF. The CDR3 DNA is TGTGCCAGCAGTTTAGGGCAGGACTCCTACAATGAGCAGTTCTTC.

The chain employs TRBV28 and TRBJ2-7, with TRBD2 as a possible D gene (6 bases). Germline V CDR1 and CDR2: MDHEN, SYDVKM. The CDR3 spans 17 residues. V was trimmed by 6 bases and J by 0 bases, leaving 21 bases between them. The CDR3 here is CASSPSGWRVSSYEQYF. CDR3 coding DNA: TGTGCCAGCAGCCCCTCGGGCTGGAGGGTGAGCTCCTACGAGCAGTACTTC.

V and J are TRBV9 and TRBJ2-7; 8 bases line up with TRBD1. Germline CDR1 reads SGDLS; CDR2 reads YYNGEE. V shed 2 bases and J 2 bases; nucleotides not matched to a gene: 3. The CDR3 spans 14 residues. CDR3 amino acids: CASSVGDRPYEQYF. The DNA of the CDR3 is TGTGCCAGCAGCGTGGGGGACAGGCCCTACGAGCAGTACTTC.

CDR3: CASSLGLLADTQYF. The CDR3 region has the DNA TGTGCCAGCAGCTTAGGACTTTTGGCAGATACGCAGTATTTT. The J gene is TRBJ2-3, the V gene TRBV7-6; D call uncertain. Trimming pared 1 base from V and 4 bases from J, leaving 9 bases between. CDR1 SGHVS and CDR2 FNYEAQ come from the germline V gene. There are 14 residues in the CDR3.

The genes are TRBV20-1 and TRBJ1-5, with TRBD1 matching 9 bases. The CDR3 is made up of 14 amino acids. Trimming removed 3 bases from V and 2 bases from J; junction bases left unmatched: 2. Germline loops: CDR1 DFQATT, CDR2 SNEGSKA (reference sequence). The CDR3 protein is CSASWTGGNQPQHF. In DNA, the CDR3 is TGCAGTGCTAGTTGGACAGGGGGCAATCAGCCCCAGCATTTT.

The J gene is TRBJ2-4, the V gene TRBV6-5; unclear D gene. V lost 0 bases to trimming and J lost 6 bases, with 12 bases between them. The CDR3 length is 15 residues. Germline V gives CDR1 MNHEY, CDR2 SVGAGI. The CDR3: CASSYSELGRNIQYF. In DNA, the CDR3 is TGTGCCAGCAGTTACTCTGAACTGGGTCGAAACATTCAGTACTTC.

The chain couples TRBV10-3 to TRBJ1-1; D unresolved. V was pared by 6 bases and J by 0 bases, with 11 bases between. The CDR3 consists of 14 residues. Germline loops: CDR1 ENHRY, CDR2 SYGVKD. The CDR3 coding sequence is TGTGCCATCAGCCCGACCGGCATGAACACTGAAGCTTTCTTT. As protein: CAISPTGMNTEAFF.

This sequence joins TRBV11-2 and TRBJ1-1, with a tentative D call TRBD1 (5 bases). This CDR3 is 16 amino acids long. Germline V gene lookup returns CDR1 SGHAT and CDR2 FQNNGV. V shed 2 bases and J shed 4 bases, with 17 bases lying between them. The DNA of the CDR3 is TGTGCCAGCAGCTTACTCGTGGTTCAGGGTCGCACTGAAGCTTTCTTT. It codes for CASSLLVVQGRTEAFF.